The 26 T cell receptor beta chains in this list originate from one sample, sequenced in a study of T cell changes during pregnancy in multiple sclerosis. Some clones are missing from TCRdb's copy, which holds only in-frame ones; the method was immunoSEQ multiplex PCR. This table holds over 25,000 clones, 89% found once. The starting material was CD8+ T cells from peripheral blood mononuclear cells, obtained after pregnancy. These receptors all come from a female donor with multiple sclerosis, enrolled in a pregnancy study.

This sequence joins TRBV7-2 and TRBJ2-7; 9 positions agree with TRBD1. V lost 4 bases and J lost 6; bases outside the gene matches: 4. Germline CDR1 reads SGHTA; CDR2 reads FQGNSA. This CDR3 comprises 13 residues. The CDR3 region is CASSSLTGGEQYF. CDR3 bases: TGTGCCAGCAGCTCTTTGACAGGGGGCGAGCAGTACTTC.

The chain combines TRBV29-1 with TRBJ1-3; 8 nucleotides align to TRBD1. CDR3 length: 14 residues. V shed 6 bases and J 3 bases; nucleotides not matched to a gene: 7. Germline V gives CDR1 SQVTM, CDR2 ANQGSEA. The CDR3 sequence: CSVRLGTGGNTIYF. CDR3 nucleotide sequence: TGCAGCGTAAGACTAGGGACAGGTGGAAACACCATATATTTT.

This chain uses TRBV4-1 with TRBJ2-7; 10 bases map to TRBD2. J was trimmed by 4 bases and V by 3 bases; bases with no gene match: 6. This CDR3 is 15 amino acids long. Germline V gene lookup returns CDR1 MGHRA and CDR2 YSYEKL. The CDR3 loop is CASSQLGTSDYEQYF. CDR3 nucleotides: TGCGCCAGCAGCCAGTTAGGGACTAGCGATTACGAGCAGTACTTC.

The rearrangement joins TRBV29-1 to TRBJ2-1; a weak D match, TRBD2 (5 bases). Germline V CDR1 and CDR2: SQVTM, ANQGSEA. The CDR3 is 13 amino acids. Between the trimmed V and J ends, which lost 5 bases and 5 bases, there was a span of 13 bases. The CDR3 sequence: CSVPLSGDNEQFF. The CDR3 nucleotides read TGCAGCGTTCCACTTTCCGGGGACAATGAGCAGTTCTTC.

The rearrangement links TRBV27 to TRBJ2-1, with 7 bases identical to TRBD2. Germline-derived CDR1 and CDR2 are MNHEY and SMNVEV (reference sequence). With V trimmed by 8 bases and J by 9 bases, 19 bases remained unmatched. The CDR3 length is 16 residues. The CDR3 loop reads CASGPPAGVRGFEQFF. The CDR3 nucleotides read TGTGCCAGCGGGCCCCCTGCGGGAGTTAGGGGTTTTGAGCAGTTCTTC.

This clone showed up just once. J is TRBJ2-3 and V is TRBV9; possibly TRBD1 for D (6 bases). CDR1 and CDR2 (germline): SGDLS, YYNGEE. The CDR3 covers 16 residues. Trimming pared 3 bases from V and 0 bases from J, leaving 14 bases between. The CDR3 region is CASSATDRTSTDTQYF. Written as DNA, the CDR3 is TGTGCCAGCAGCGCCACGGACAGAACTAGCACAGATACGCAGTATTTT.

Here the CDR3 reads CASSILQGAEQYF. For the CDR3, the DNA is TGTGCCAGTAGTATATTGCAGGGGGCCGAGCAGTACTTC. V is TRBV19 and J is TRBJ2-7, with 8 bases matching TRBD1. V lost 2 bases, J lost 6 bases, and 3 bases stayed unmatched. There are 13 residues in the CDR3. Germline loops: CDR1 LNHDA, CDR2 SQIVND (reference sequence).

This clone was counted a few times. This rearrangement joins TRBV15 to TRBJ2-1; 9 bases are shared with TRBD2. The CDR3 runs to 15 residues. Germline assignment: CDR1 LNHNV and CDR2 YYDKDF (reference sequence). J gave up 2 bases and V 6 bases, and 5 bases lay outside the gene matches. The CDR3 DNA reads as TGTGCCACCAGTCTAGCGGGGTTAACCTACAATGAGCAGTTCTTC. Encoded protein: CATSLAGLTYNEQFF.

This rearrangement joins TRBV4-1 to TRBJ2-1, with D possibly TRBD1 on 5 matching bases. Per germline, CDR1 MGHRA and CDR2 YSYEKL. The CDR3 loop spans 14 amino acids. With 6 bases removed from V and 3 bases from J, the gap between germline ends came to 12 bases. DNA for the CDR3: TGCGCCAGCAGTCCCCATGACAGCTACAATGAGCAGTTCTTC. This gives the protein CASSPHDSYNEQFF.

The chain has TRBV27 and TRBJ2-1; D might be TRBD2 (6 bases). Germline V lookup: CDR1 MNHEY, CDR2 SMNVEV (reference sequence). CDR3 size: 12 residues. Deletions cut 5 bases from V and 12 bases from J, with 14 bases between. The DNA of the CDR3 is TGTGCCAGCAGTGGGACTGGGGGTGCGCAGTTCTTC. It specifies CASSGTGGAQFF.

The V and J genes are TRBV15 and TRBJ2-7, with D perhaps matching TRBD1 (5 bases). V was clipped by 0 bases and J by 5 bases, with 8 bases between them. The CDR3 runs to 13 residues. The germline CDR1 and CDR2 sequences are LNHNV and YYDKDF (reference sequence). The CDR3 spells CATSREQGNEQYF. The CDR3 DNA sequence: TGTGCCACCAGCAGAGAGCAGGGTAACGAGCAGTACTTC.

The chain employs TRBV7-3 and TRBJ2-1, with 8 bases fitting TRBD2. V dropped 1 base and J dropped 0; count of bases not matched to a gene: 2. The CDR3 loop spans 16 amino acids. From germline, CDR1 is SGHTA and CDR2 FQGTGA. DNA of the CDR3: TGTGCCAGCAGCTTAAACAGCGGGAGCTCCTACAATGAGCAGTTCTTC. Translation gives CASSLNSGSSYNEQFF.

V gene TRBV28 combines with J gene TRBJ1-4, with 9 nucleotides matching TRBD1. Germline V gene data show CDR1 as MDHEN and CDR2 as SYDVKM. The V gene end was trimmed by 6 bases and the J gene end by 4 bases; junction bases not matched to a gene: 0. The CDR3 length is 13 residues. In DNA form, the CDR3 reads TGTGCCAGCAGGGACAGGGGTAATGAAAAACTGTTTTTT. It encodes CASRDRGNEKLFF.

DNA for the CDR3: TGTGCCAGTAGTTCCCGGGGGACAGGGGGCTGGCTAGCGGACTCCTACGAGCAGTACTTC. Amino acids: CASSSRGTGGWLADSYEQYF. This chain links TRBV19 with TRBJ2-7; 12 nucleotides agree with TRBD1. The CDR3 covers 20 residues. Trimming cost V 5 bases and J 0 bases; bases outside gene matches: 17. The germline gives CDR1 LNHDA, CDR2 SQIVND (reference sequence).

This clone was picked up a small number of times. The chain couples TRBV14 to TRBJ2-2; 8 bases agree with TRBD2. Germline CDR1 SGHDN, CDR2 FVKESK. V gave up 4 bases and J gave up 5 bases; unmatched junction bases: 12. The CDR3 sequence is 17 residues long. In DNA, the CDR3 is TGTGCCAGCAGCCGACCAGTTGGGACTAGTAGGACCGGGGAGCTGTTTTTT. Encoded protein: CASSRPVGTSRTGELFF.

The chain is built from TRBV4-1 and TRBJ1-1; weak D call: TRBD1 (6 bases). V lost 2 bases, J lost 11 bases, and 21 bases lay in between. The germline CDR1 and CDR2 sequences are MGHRA and YSYEKL. The CDR3 has 15 residues. CDR3 residues: CASSQHGGADRGAFF. In DNA, the CDR3 is TGCGCCAGCAGCCAACACGGGGGGGCCGATCGTGGGGCTTTCTTT.

Concerning this clone: In the same sample, other DNA sequences code for this CDR3. The J gene is TRBJ2-1, the V gene TRBV27, with 10 bases fitting TRBD2. In germline, CDR1 is MNHEY, CDR2 SMNVEV (reference sequence). Trimming removed 3 bases from V and 2 bases from J; junction bases left unmatched: 1. The CDR3 consists of 15 residues. CDR3: CASSFSGRAYNEQFF. In DNA, the CDR3 is TGTGCCAGCAGTTTCAGCGGGAGGGCCTACAATGAGCAGTTCTTC.

In its sample, this clone was seen a few times. The rearrangement uses TRBV7-9 and TRBJ1-2; D unclear. The CDR3 is 11 residues long. Trimming cost V 9 bases and J 8 bases, with 13 bases left between them. Germline-derived CDR1 and CDR2 are SEHNR and FQNEAQ (reference sequence). The CDR3 nucleotides read TGTGCCAGTGACCATTTGGGCGGCTACACCTTC. It specifies CASDHLGGYTF.

This clone came up once. The V gene is TRBV6-5, the J gene TRBJ2-3, with TRBD2 matching over 11 bases. There are 15 residues in the CDR3. V shed 11 bases, J shed 5 bases, and the junction held 12 bases outside the gene matches. Germline loops: CDR1 MNHEY, CDR2 SVGAGI. The chain's CDR3 is CAASTGLAGRDTQYF. CDR3 DNA sequence: TGTGCCGCATCGACCGGACTAGCGGGTAGAGATACGCAGTATTTT.

The chain employs TRBV7-3 and TRBJ1-1; TRBD1 is a possible D gene (6 bases). Germline assignment: CDR1 SGHTA and CDR2 FQGTGA. The CDR3 sequence is 16 residues long. V was cut by 5 bases and J by 1 base, with 17 bases left in between. The CDR3: CASSPRPGTKNTEAFF. The CDR3 DNA reads as TGTGCCAGCAGCCCGAGGCCCGGGACAAAGAACACTGAAGCTTTCTTT.

The J gene is TRBJ2-7, the V gene TRBV7-3; possibly TRBD2 for D (7 bases). The CDR3 extends over 15 amino acids. Germline-derived CDR1 and CDR2 are SGHTA and FQGTGA. Trimming cost V 2 bases and J 2 bases, with 13 bases left between them. The CDR3 DNA reads as TGTGCCAGCAGCTTATCGGGGGGCTACCCCTACGAGCAGTACTTC. Its protein is CASSLSGGYPYEQYF.

The chain carries TRBV2 and TRBJ2-1; TRBD1 aligns across 12 bases. This CDR3 region has 15 residues. The V segment lost 3 bases and the J segment 10 bases; nucleotides outside the gene matches: 7. Germline-derived CDR1 and CDR2 are SNHLY and FYNNEI. The DNA of the CDR3 is TGTGCCAGCAGTGACGGGACAGGGGGCTTAGGGGAGCAGTTCTTC. Translation: CASSDGTGGLGEQFF.

The chain employs TRBV30 and TRBJ1-1; D unresolved. The CDR3 has 13 residues. V lost 6 bases, J lost 0 bases, and 11 bases lay in between. Germline CDR1 GTSNPN, CDR2 SVGIG (reference sequence). CDR3 loop: CACRGVLNTEAFF. The CDR3 bases are TGTGCCTGCCGGGGAGTGTTGAACACTGAAGCTTTCTTT.

The chain couples TRBV28 to TRBJ2-5, with 11 bases lining up with TRBD2. The CDR3 has 17 amino acids. Germline V CDR1 and CDR2: MDHEN, SYDVKM. V was clipped by 6 bases and J by 2 bases; unmatched bases: 11. The CDR3 DNA sequence: TGTGCCAGCAGCCCAGCTGTGACTAGCGGGATGCAAGAGACCCAGTACTTC. Amino acid sequence: CASSPAVTSGMQETQYF.

This sequence joins TRBV10-2 and TRBJ2-7; no definite D call. Germline CDR1 WSHSY, CDR2 SAAADI. V lost 3 bases to trimming and J lost 7 bases, with 16 bases between them. The CDR3 loop spans 14 amino acids. CDR3 nucleotides: TGCGCCAGCAGTGAAGGTAACGCCTGGCGGGAGCAGTACTTC. Protein: CASSEGNAWREQYF.

This clone is a singleton in its sample. This chain connects TRBV4-3 to TRBJ1-1; D remains ambiguous. CDR1 is LGHNA, CDR2 YSLEER, per germline. The CDR3 totals 13 residues. V gave up 2 bases and J gave up 4 bases, with 8 bases separating them. CDR3 residues: CASSQLLSTEAFF. Written as DNA, the CDR3 is TGCGCCAGCAGCCAACTGTTATCCACTGAAGCTTTCTTT.